The clone carrying this TCR beta chain was found many times. Its antigen is as yet unknown. This entry is derived from a study of blood T cells in healthy people across ages. The authors ran a second PCR of roughly 6 to 12 cycles using a sample-barcoded 5' primer and a J-beta primer mix. TCRdb independently ran MiXCR on the 5' RACE reads; one entry per CDR3 protein. The table records some 900,000 distinct CDR3 sequences, 29% of them present only once. Regarding the study as a whole: The authors considered diversity estimates from one million T cells to be underestimates. TCR beta diversity, measured per million T cells, fell in a roughly linear way with age. Strong correlation was found linking TCR beta diversity to naive T cell percentage. Relative to aged donors, long-lived donors carried more naive CD4+ cells and displayed higher diversity.

V shed 8 bases and J 6 bases; nucleotides not matched to a gene: 10. The germline V gene has CDR1 SGHTA and CDR2 FQGNSA. The CDR3 has 15 residues. This TCR was sampled from a woman aged 80 or over in good health. The rearrangement links TRBV7-2 to TRBJ2-7, with 13 bases that match TRBD2. Sequences were obtained from blood. The CDR3 reads CASRLAGGPISEQYF. CDR3 sequence (DNA): TGTGCCAGCCGACTAGCGGGGGGCCCTATTAGCGAGCAGTACTTC.